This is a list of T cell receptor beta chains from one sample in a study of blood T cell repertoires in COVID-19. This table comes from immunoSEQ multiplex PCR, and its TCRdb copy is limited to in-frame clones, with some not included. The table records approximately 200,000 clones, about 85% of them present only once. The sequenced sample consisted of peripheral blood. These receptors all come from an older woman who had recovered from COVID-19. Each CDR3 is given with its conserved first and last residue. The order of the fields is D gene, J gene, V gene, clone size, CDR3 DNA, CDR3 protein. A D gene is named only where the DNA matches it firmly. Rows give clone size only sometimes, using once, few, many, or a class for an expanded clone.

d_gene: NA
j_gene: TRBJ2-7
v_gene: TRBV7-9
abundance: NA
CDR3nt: TGTGCCAGCAGCTTAGGAGGCCTACGGGGCTACGAGCAGTACTTC
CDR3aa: CASSLGGLRGYEQYF

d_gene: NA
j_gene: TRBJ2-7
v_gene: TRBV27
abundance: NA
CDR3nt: TGTGCCAGCAGTTTTGTTCAGGGGAACTACGAGCAGTACTTC
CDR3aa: CASSFVQGNYEQYF

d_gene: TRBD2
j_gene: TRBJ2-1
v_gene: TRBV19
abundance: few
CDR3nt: TGTGCCAGTAGTGGGAGACTAGCGGGGGTCTACAATGAGCAGTTCTTC
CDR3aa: CASSGRLAGVYNEQFF

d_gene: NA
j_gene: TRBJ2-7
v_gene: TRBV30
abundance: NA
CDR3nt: TGTGCCTGGAGTGAGGGGCAGCTCTACGAGCAGTACTTC
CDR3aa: CAWSEGQLYEQYF

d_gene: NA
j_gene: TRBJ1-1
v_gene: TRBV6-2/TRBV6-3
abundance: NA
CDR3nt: TGTGCCAGCAGTTTTCTTGGGACAGAAGCTTTCTTT
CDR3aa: CASSFLGTEAFF

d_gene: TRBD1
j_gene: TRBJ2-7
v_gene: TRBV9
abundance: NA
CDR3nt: TGTGCCAGCAGCGGTCACGGGACAGGGGGCACCGAGCAGTACTTC
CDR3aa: CASSGHGTGGTEQYF

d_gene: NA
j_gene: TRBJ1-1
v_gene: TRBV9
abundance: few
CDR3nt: TGTGCCAGCAGTACACAGGGGAACACTGAAGCTTTCTTT
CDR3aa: CASSTQGNTEAFF

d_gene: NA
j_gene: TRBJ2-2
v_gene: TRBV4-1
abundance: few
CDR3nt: TGCGCCAGCAGCCAAGAGGGCAACACCGGGGAGCTGTTTTTT
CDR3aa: CASSQEGNTGELFF

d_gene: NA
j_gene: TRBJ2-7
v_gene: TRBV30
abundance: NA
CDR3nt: TGTGCCTGGATAGCTAGAGTGCAGTACTTC
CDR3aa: CAWIARVQYF

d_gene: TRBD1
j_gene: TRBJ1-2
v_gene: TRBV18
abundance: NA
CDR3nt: TGTGCCAGCTCTCTACAGGGGGACTATGGCTACACCTTC
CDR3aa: CASSLQGDYGYTF

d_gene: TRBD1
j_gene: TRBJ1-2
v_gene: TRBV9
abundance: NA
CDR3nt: TGTGCCAGCAGCGCGGACAGGGGGGGCTATGGCTACACCTTC
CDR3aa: CASSADRGGYGYTF

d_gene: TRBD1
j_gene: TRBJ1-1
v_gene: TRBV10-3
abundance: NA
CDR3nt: TGTGCCATCAGACGGGACAGTAACACTGAAGCTTTCTTT
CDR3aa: CAIRRDSNTEAFF

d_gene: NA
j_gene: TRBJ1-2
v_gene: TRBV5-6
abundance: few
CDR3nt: TGTGCCAGCAGCTTGCGCGGTCTTGGAGGGTATGGCTACACCTTC
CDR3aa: CASSLRGLGGYGYTF

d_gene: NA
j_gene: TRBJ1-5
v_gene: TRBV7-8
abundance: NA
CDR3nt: TGTGCCAGCAGCTTACACAGGGATAGCAATCAGCCCCAGCATTTT
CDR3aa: CASSLHRDSNQPQHF

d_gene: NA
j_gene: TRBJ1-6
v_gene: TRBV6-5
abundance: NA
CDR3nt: TGTGCCAGCAGCTACGGGGAAATAGGGAGTTCACCCCTCCACTTT
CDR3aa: CASSYGEIGSSPLHF

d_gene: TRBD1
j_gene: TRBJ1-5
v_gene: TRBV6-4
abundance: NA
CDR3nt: TGTGCCAGCAGTGACCCCTCACAGGGGGATCAGCCCCAGCATTTT
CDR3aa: CASSDPSQGDQPQHF

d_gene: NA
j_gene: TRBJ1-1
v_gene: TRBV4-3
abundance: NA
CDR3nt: TGCGCCAGCAGCCAGGATGACAGAATCAACACTGAAGCTTTCTTT
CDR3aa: CASSQDDRINTEAFF

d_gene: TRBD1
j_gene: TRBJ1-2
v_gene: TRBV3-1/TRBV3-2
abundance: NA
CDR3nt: TGTGCCAGCAGCAAATTCGGGACAGGGGGCGACTATGGCTACACCTTC
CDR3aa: CASSKFGTGGDYGYTF